This T cell receptor (beta chain) was obtained from a study of CD8 T cells in ankylosing spondylitis. The CDR3 is 16 residues long. The V gene end was trimmed by 3 bases and the J gene end by 4 bases; junction bases not matched to a gene: 9. This clonotype has a handful of counts. Its target is not known. 5'-RACE, quantitative and with molecular barcodes, yielded the TCR beta libraries. TCRdb re-analysed the 5' RACE reads in MiXCR, keeping a single row per CDR3 protein. The top ten hold 16% of the sample, which has approximately 210,000 distinct CDR3 sequences, over 10% seen once. Whole-study findings and limits: Within matched ankylosing spondylitis synovial fluid, disease-linked clones were reportedly significantly enriched.

The sequence derives from a male donor with ankylosing spondylitis or in good health (not recorded which). The chain couples TRBV12-3 or TRBV12-4 to TRBJ2-1; 7 positions match TRBD2. The sample consisted of blood, either unsorted or a sorted T cell fraction (not recorded which). The chain's CDR3 is CASSLEREGYYNEQFF. The CDR3 nucleotides read TGTGCCAGCAGTTTGGAAAGGGAGGGATATTACAATGAGCAGTTCTTC.